This passage covers 20 T cell receptor beta chains from one sample sequenced in a study of blood T cell repertoires in COVID-19. Repertoires were generated with immunoSEQ multiplex PCR, while TCRdb's copy carries only in-frame clones and drops some. The sample has 150,000 to 200,000 clones, 80% to 90% seen once; the top ten hold around 5%. The sequenced material came from peripheral blood. These receptors were obtained from a woman aged 50 to 60 with COVID-19, enrolled during active disease.

This chain links TRBV23-1 with TRBJ1-2; D unresolved. TRBV23-1 has ORF status, its function being uncertain. CDR3 length: 18 amino acids. The V end lost 4 bases, the J end lost 0 bases, and 21 bases lay between the germline ends. The CDR3 reads CASSPPTGRNKANYGYTF. CDR3 in DNA: TGCGCCAGCAGTCCCCCAACGGGGAGGAATAAAGCTAACTATGGCTACACCTTC.

The chain has TRBV18 and TRBJ1-1; D unclear. CDR1 is KGHSH and CDR2 is LQKENI in the germline V gene. The CDR3 has 15 residues. V was shortened by 0 bases and J by 8 bases, with 16 bases between the two germline ends. CDR3 in amino acids: CASSPPKVDGREAFF. The DNA of the CDR3 is TGTGCCAGCTCACCACCGAAAGTGGACGGGAGGGAAGCTTTCTTT.

V and J are TRBV28 and TRBJ2-2, with 12 bases that match TRBD2. The CDR3 sequence is 15 residues long. Germline values: CDR1 MDHEN, CDR2 SYDVKM. Trimming removed 2 bases from V and 7 bases from J; junction bases left unmatched: 2. The CDR3 spells CASSLLAGGIGELFF. The CDR3 nucleotides are TGTGCCAGCAGTTTACTAGCGGGGGGGATCGGGGAGCTGTTTTTT.

CDR3 in amino acids: CSVVDQGNEKLFF. The CDR3 bases are TGCAGCGTTGTAGATCAGGGCAATGAAAAACTGTTTTTT. The rearrangement links TRBV29-1 to TRBJ1-4; D might be TRBD1 (5 bases). CDR3 size: 13 residues. Trimming left V 4 bases short and J 5 bases short, with 11 bases between. The germline CDR1 and CDR2 sequences are SQVTM and ANQGSEA.

CDR3 in amino acids: CASSAMRTQYF. The DNA of the CDR3 is TGTGCCAGCAGCGCGATGAGGACCCAGTACTTC. The J gene is TRBJ2-5, the V gene TRBV11-2; no clear D gene. The V gene lost 5 bases and the J gene lost 7 bases, with 8 bases spanning the gap. The length of the CDR3 is 11 residues. Germline values: CDR1 SGHAT, CDR2 FQNNGV.

The chain employs TRBV13 and TRBJ2-7; D ambiguous. The CDR3 contains 13 residues. The V end was cut by 1 base, the J end by 3 bases, with 7 bases between. Germline V gene sequence: CDR1 PRHDT, CDR2 FYEKMQ (reference sequence). The CDR3 loop reads CASSLATSYEQYF. As DNA, the CDR3 is TGTGCCAGCAGCTTAGCGACAAGCTACGAGCAGTACTTC.

The chain combines TRBV5-1 with TRBJ2-7, with TRBD2 matching 9 bases. V dropped 0 bases and J dropped 5; count of bases not matched to a gene: 12. The CDR3 spans 17 residues. CDR1 and CDR2 from the germline V gene are SGHRS and YFSETQ. The CDR3 spells CASSLGLAVGSLDEQYF. CDR3 DNA: TGCGCCAGCAGCTTGGGACTAGCGGTGGGCTCTTTGGACGAGCAGTACTTC.

The chain links TRBV5-8 to TRBJ2-1, with 7 bases lining up with TRBD2. The CDR3 totals 16 residues. V trimming: 0 bases; J trimming: 6 bases; junction bases outside the gene matches: 9. CDR1 and CDR2 from the germline V gene are SGHTS and YDEGEE. The CDR3 DNA follows: TGTGCCAGCAGCTTGGGCCTACGACTAGCCGGCAATGAGCAGTTCTTC. Residues: CASSLGLRLAGNEQFF.

The V gene is TRBV3-1 (or the pseudogene TRBV3-2), the J gene TRBJ2-1; TRBD2 matches 11 bases. Per germline, CDR1 LGHDT and CDR2 YNNKEL (reference sequence). CDR3 length: 16 residues. The V and J ends lost 4 bases and 7 bases, in that order; junction bases with no gene match: 9. In nucleotides, the CDR3 is TGTGCCAGCAGCCCGAACCTAGCGGGGGGCGGAAATGAGCAGTTCTTC. Protein product: CASSPNLAGGGNEQFF.

The DNA of the CDR3 is TGCGCCAGCAGCTTGAGACAGGCAACCACCGGGGAGCTGTTTTTT. Amino acid sequence: CASSLRQATTGELFF. The rearrangement joins TRBV5-1 to TRBJ2-2; possible D gene TRBD1, 6 bases. The germline V and J ends were trimmed by 1 base and 4 bases, with 11 bases remaining between them. CDR1 and CDR2 from the germline V gene are SGHRS and YFSETQ. CDR3 size: 15 residues.

In nucleotides, the CDR3 is TGTGCCATCAGGGATCCTTTGGGGGCTAGTAGCTATGGCTACACCTTC. This sequence encodes CAIRDPLGASSYGYTF. The V call is TRBV10-3, the J call TRBJ1-2; D perhaps matches TRBD1 (6 bases). V lost 6 bases, J lost 4 bases, and 21 bases lay in between. Germline V gene data show CDR1 as ENHRY and CDR2 as SYGVKD. The CDR3 is 16 residues long.

The V and J genes are TRBV15 and TRBJ1-3, with D tentatively TRBD1 (6 bases). V lost 0 bases, J lost 1 base, and 13 bases lay in between. CDR1 and CDR2 (germline): LNHNV, YYDKDF (reference sequence). The CDR3 is made up of 17 amino acids. CDR3 sequence reads: CATSRDWGTGSGNTIYF. The CDR3 nucleotides read TGTGCCACCAGCAGAGATTGGGGAACAGGGTCTGGAAACACCATATATTTT. Full variable domain (missing parts from reference TRBV15 and TRBJ1-3): DAMVIQNPRYQVTQFGKPVTLSCSQTLNHNVMYWYQQKSSQAPKLLFHYYDKDFNNEADTPDNFQSRRPNTSFCFLDIRSPGLGDTAMYLCATSRDWGTGSGNTIYFGEGSWLTVV.

CDR3 DNA: TGTGCCACCACCCCGGGACTAGCGGGCGTAGATACGCAGTATTTT. As protein: CATTPGLAGVDTQYF. V gene TRBV15 combines with J gene TRBJ2-3, with 12 positions matching TRBD2. CDR3 length: 15 amino acids. V trimming: 7 bases; J trimming: 5 bases; junction bases outside the gene matches: 7. CDR1 and CDR2 (germline): LNHNV, YYDKDF (reference sequence). Full variable domain (outside the CDR3, taken from reference TRBV15 and TRBJ2-3): DAMVIQNPRYQVTQFGKPVTLSCSQTLNHNVMYWYQQKSSQAPKLLFHYYDKDFNNEADTPDNFQSRRPNTSFCFLDIRSPGLGDTAMYLCATTPGLAGVDTQYFGPGTRLTVL.

V usage is TRBV4-1 and J usage is TRBJ2-1; the D gene is possibly TRBD1 (5 bases). CDR1 and CDR2 (germline): MGHRA, YSYEKL. Trimming removed 4 bases at V and 2 bases at J, with 21 bases between. CDR3 size: 18 residues. The CDR3 coding sequence is TGCGCCAGCAGCCCCTCAGTTGTCCGACAGAAAGCCTACAATGAGCAGTTCTTC. It encodes CASSPSVVRQKAYNEQFF.

J is TRBJ2-3 and V is TRBV5-1, with TRBD2 matching over 7 bases. CDR1 and CDR2 (germline): SGHRS, YFSETQ. The length of the CDR3 is 16 residues. The junction had 6 bases not matched to a gene; V was cut back by 0 bases and J by 2 bases. CDR3 sequence reads: CASSLVGGGFTDTQYF. The CDR3 DNA is TGCGCCAGCAGCTTGGTAGGCGGGGGTTTCACAGATACGCAGTATTTT.

The chain employs TRBV5-6 and TRBJ2-5, with 7 bases that match TRBD2. Per germline, CDR1 SGHDT and CDR2 YYEEEE. The CDR3 runs 13 residues. The V segment lost 2 bases and the J segment 3 bases; nucleotides outside the gene matches: 1. The CDR3, as DNA: TGTGCCAGCAGCTTAGCGGGGAAAGAGACCCAGTACTTC. This sequence encodes CASSLAGKETQYF. The variable domain in full, with the rest retrieved from reference TRBV5-6 and TRBJ2-5, is DAGVTQSPTHLIKTRGQQVTLRCSPKSGHDTVSWYQQALGQGPQFIFQYYEEEERQRGNFPDRFSGHQFPNYSSELNVNALLLGDSALYLCASSLAGKETQYFGPGTRLLVL.

The chain links TRBV28 to TRBJ2-2, with D uncertain. Germline CDR1 reads MDHEN; CDR2 reads SYDVKM. The CDR3 loop spans 15 amino acids. Between the trimmed V and J ends, which lost 1 base and 8 bases, there was a span of 14 bases. CDR3 coding DNA: TGTGCCAGCAGTTTATCCGCCAGGCAGGTGGGGGAGCTGTTTTTT. Protein product: CASSLSARQVGELFF.

The chain is built from TRBV11-2 and TRBJ2-7, with D tentatively TRBD1 (5 bases). Trimming took off 1 base at V and 1 base at J, with 20 bases between the two ends. The CDR3 is 18 amino acids. CDR1 is SGHAT and CDR2 is FQNNGV in the germline V gene. CDR3 in amino acids: CASSLGQLLGVGSYEQYF. CDR3 in DNA: TGTGCCAGCAGCTTAGGCCAACTATTAGGGGTGGGGTCCTACGAGCAGTACTTC.

The CDR3 loop is CASSVTGGWAEQFF. The CDR3 region has the DNA TGTGCCAGCAGCGTAACAGGGGGCTGGGCGGAGCAGTTCTTC. This rearrangement joins TRBV11-3 to TRBJ2-1; 9 bases are a match to TRBD1. Germline assignment: CDR1 SGHNT and CDR2 YENEEA. The CDR3 spans 14 residues. J was trimmed by 10 bases and V by 5 bases; bases with no gene match: 9.

The chain couples TRBV4-1 to TRBJ2-7, with D hard to call. Trimming took off 3 bases at V and 2 bases at J, with 11 bases between the two ends. Germline loops: CDR1 MGHRA, CDR2 YSYEKL. This CDR3 is built from 14 residues. CDR3 amino acids: CASSHAQSTYEQYF. CDR3 nucleotides: TGCGCCAGCAGCCATGCACAGAGTACCTACGAGCAGTACTTC.